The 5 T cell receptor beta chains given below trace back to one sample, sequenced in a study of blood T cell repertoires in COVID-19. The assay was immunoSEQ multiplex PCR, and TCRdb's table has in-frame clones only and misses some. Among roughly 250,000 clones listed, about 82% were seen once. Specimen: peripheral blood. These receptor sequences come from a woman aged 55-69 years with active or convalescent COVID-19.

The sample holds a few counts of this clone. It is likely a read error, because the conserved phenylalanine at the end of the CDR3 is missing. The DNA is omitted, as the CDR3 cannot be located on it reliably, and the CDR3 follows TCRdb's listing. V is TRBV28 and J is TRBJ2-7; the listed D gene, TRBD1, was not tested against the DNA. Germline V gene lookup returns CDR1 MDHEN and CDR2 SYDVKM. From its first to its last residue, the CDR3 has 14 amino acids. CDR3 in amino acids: CASSPGNIQGIELI.

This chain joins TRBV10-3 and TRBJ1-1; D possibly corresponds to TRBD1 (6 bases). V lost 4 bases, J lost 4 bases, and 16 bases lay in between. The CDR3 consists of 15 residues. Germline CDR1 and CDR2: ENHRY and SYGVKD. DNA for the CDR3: TGTGCCATCAGTGGGTTAGGGGGGGGACGCACTGAAGCTTTCTTT. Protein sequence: CAISGLGGGRTEAFF.

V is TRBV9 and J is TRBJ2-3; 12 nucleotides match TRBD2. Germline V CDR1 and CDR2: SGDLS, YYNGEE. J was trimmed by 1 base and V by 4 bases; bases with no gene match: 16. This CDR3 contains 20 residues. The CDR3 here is CASSLGRTSGKVGGTDTQYF. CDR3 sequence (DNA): TGTGCCAGCAGCCTCGGGCGGACTAGCGGGAAAGTGGGGGGCACAGATACGCAGTATTTT.

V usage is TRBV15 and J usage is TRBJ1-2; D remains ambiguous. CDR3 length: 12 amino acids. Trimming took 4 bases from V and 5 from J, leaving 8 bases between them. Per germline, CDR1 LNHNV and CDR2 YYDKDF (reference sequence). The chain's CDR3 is CATSKGVYGYTF. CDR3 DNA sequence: TGTGCCACCAGCAAAGGAGTTTATGGCTACACCTTC.

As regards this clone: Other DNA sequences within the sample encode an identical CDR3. The CDR3 nucleotides are TGCGCCAGCAGCCCACAGGGAAATCAGCCCCAGCATTTT. This encodes CASSPQGNQPQHF. The chain couples TRBV5-1 to TRBJ1-5, with a possible D match to TRBD1 (6 bases). CDR1 is SGHRS and CDR2 is YFSETQ in the germline V gene. With 4 bases removed from V and 4 bases from J, the gap between germline ends came to 9 bases. The CDR3 has 13 residues. Using reference TRBV5-1 and TRBJ1-5 for the parts outside the CDR3, the full variable domain is KAGVTQTPRYLIKTRGQQVTLSCSPISGHRSVSWYQQTPGQGLQFLFEYFSETQRNKGNFPGRFSGRQFSNSRSEMNVSTLELGDSALYLCASSPQGNQPQHFGDGTRLSIL.